This T cell receptor beta chain derives from a study of T-cell reconstitution after alpha-beta-depleted transplantation in children. V dropped 2 bases and J dropped 5; count of bases not matched to a gene: 2. CDR1 and CDR2 from the germline V gene are DFQATT and SNEGSKA (reference sequence). CDR3 length equals 13 residues. Library preparation (for TCRbeta) was performed with unique molecular identifiers. TCRdb reanalysed the PCR reads using MiXCR and keeps one entry per CDR3 protein. Of a few hundred thousand distinct CDR3 sequences in the sample, about 18% were seen once. This clonotype was observed a handful of times.

The chain employs TRBV20-1 and TRBJ2-4, with 8 bases aligning to TRBD1. The TCR sequence derives from a human donor who donated a stem cell graft to a child with acute lymphoblastic leukemia. The sequences come from PBMCs from the stem cell graft donor, collected from the stem cell graft. The CDR3 sequence: CSARPGGENIQYF. In DNA, the CDR3 is TGCAGTGCTAGACCAGGGGGCGAAAACATTCAGTACTTC.